The entry below describes one T cell receptor beta chain. The length of the CDR3 is 13 residues. Between the trimmed V and J ends, which lost 1 base and 3 bases, there was a span of 4 bases. Per the germline V gene, CDR1 is MGHDK and CDR2 is SYGVNS. The data are from a study of CD8 T cells in ankylosing spondylitis. TCRdb independently ran MiXCR on the 5' RACE reads; one entry per CDR3 protein. This sample has under 130,000 distinct CDR3 sequences, with around 24% found just once. The specimen was synovial fluid, either unsorted or a sorted T cell fraction (not recorded which). This chain links TRBV25-1 with TRBJ2-1, with D uncertain. The sequence was collected from a male donor with ankylosing spondylitis. This chain's CDR3 is CASSEWDYNEQFF. In DNA form, the CDR3 reads TGTGCCAGCAGTGAATGGGACTACAATGAGCAGTTCTTC.